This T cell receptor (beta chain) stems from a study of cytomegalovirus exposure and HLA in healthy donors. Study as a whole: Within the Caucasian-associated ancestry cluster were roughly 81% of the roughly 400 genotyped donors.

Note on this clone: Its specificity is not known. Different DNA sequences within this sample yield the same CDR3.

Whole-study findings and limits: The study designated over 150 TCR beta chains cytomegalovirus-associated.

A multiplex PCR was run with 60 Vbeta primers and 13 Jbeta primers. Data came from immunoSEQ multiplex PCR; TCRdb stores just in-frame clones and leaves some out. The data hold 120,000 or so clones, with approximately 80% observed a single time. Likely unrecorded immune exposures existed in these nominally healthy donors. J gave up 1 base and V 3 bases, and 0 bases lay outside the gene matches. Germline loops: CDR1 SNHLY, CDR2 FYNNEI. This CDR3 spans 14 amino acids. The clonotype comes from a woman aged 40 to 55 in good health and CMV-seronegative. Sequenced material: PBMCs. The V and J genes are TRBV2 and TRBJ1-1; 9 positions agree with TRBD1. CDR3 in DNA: TGTGCCAGCAGTGAGGGACAGGGGAACACTGAAGCTTTCTTT. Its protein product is CASSEGQGNTEAFF.